These T cell receptor beta chains were read from a single sample in a study of blood T cell repertoires in COVID-19. Clones were read by immunoSEQ multiplex PCR, and TCRdb kept only the in-frame ones, dropping some. The sample has 400,000 to 450,000 clones, 80% to 90% seen once. Material: PBMCs or T cells enriched from blood (not recorded which). The origin of the receptors is a man younger than 45 who had recovered from COVID-19. CDR3s include the opening cysteine and the closing phenylalanine or tryptophan.

TRBJ2-7 TRBV10-2 CASSVIQEEQYF
TRBJ1-2 TRBV13 CASSQQGGGYTF
TRBJ2-2 TRBV29-1 CSVEGLVAEANTGELFF
TRBJ2-3 TRBV5-5 CASSAIRLDGDTQYF
TRBJ1-3 TRBV18 CASSITGGSGNTIYF
TRBJ2-2 TRBV14 CASSPVNTGELFF
TRBJ1-5 TRBV19 CASSIGGAGQPQHF
TRBJ2-1 TRBV19 CASRIYGLAGNENNEQFF
TRBJ1-6 TRBV15 CATSRDGGSDSPLHF
TRBJ2-2 TRBV11-2 CASRDLTAGELFF
TRBJ1-1 TRBV2 CATGGERDTEAFF
TRBJ2-1 TRBV29-1 CSAQAGGRDEQFF
TRBJ2-7 TRBV30 CAWSVTYEQYF
TRBJ2-3 TRBV11-1 CASSSLATSTDTQYF
TRBJ2-7 TRBV3-1/TRBV3-2 CASSQGGRSHYEQYF
TRBJ1-4 TRBV11-2 CASSPTGTIDEKLFF
TRBJ2-7 TRBV7-2 CASSLASEAYEQYF
TRBJ2-7 TRBV29-1 CSALAGGLEQYF
TRBJ2-7 TRBV27 CASSLWGEATYEQYF
TRBJ1-5 TRBV19 CASSPGQLRGNQPQHF
TRBJ1-6 TRBV28 CASSFRGRANSPLHF
TRBJ2-1 TRBV13 CASRYLAGGYNEQFF
TRBJ2-3 TRBV5-1 CASSSAGTGITDTQYF
TRBJ1-1 TRBV29-1 CSGTQLMNTEAFF
TRBJ1-5 TRBV10-3 CAISSTGSPFQHF
TRBJ2-6 TRBV7-3 CASSLRGKWPGANVLTF
TRBJ2-4 TRBV29-1 CSVGANIQYF
TRBJ1-1 TRBV5-8 CASSLEAWNTEAFF
TRBJ1-1 TRBV12-3/TRBV12-4 CASSPGQPSHAFF
TRBJ1-2 TRBV11-2 CASSLDVRLSGYTF
TRBJ1-3 TRBV28 CASSSPKPSSGNTIYF
TRBJ1-5 TRBV19 CASSIYSILNQPQHF
TRBJ2-4 TRBV18 CASSPPQGLLKNIQYF
TRBJ1-4 TRBV27 CASRGQGSTNEKLFF
TRBJ1-6 TRBV7-9 CASSLPGGSYNSPLHF
TRBJ1-4 TRBV7-9 CASSPTYRGLNEKLFF